This T cell receptor (beta chain) was documented in a study of T cell clones after liver transplantation. Some clones are missing from TCRdb's copy, which holds only in-frame ones; the method was immunoSEQ multiplex PCR. The sample has around 80,000 clones, about 82% seen once. The germline V gene has CDR1 SGHAT and CDR2 FQNNGV. The CDR3 runs 15 residues. The V end was cut by 2 bases, the J end by 0 bases, with 8 bases between. The chain employs TRBV11-2 and TRBJ1-5; D is unclear. The clonotype was recovered from a human patient who received a liver transplant. Some T cells may have originated in the graft donor. Material: CD4+ T cells from blood, obtained about 46 months after liver transplant. CDR3 nucleotides: TGTGCCAGCAGCTTAACGCAGAGTAGCAATCAGCCCCAGCATTTT. This gives the protein CASSLTQSSNQPQHF.